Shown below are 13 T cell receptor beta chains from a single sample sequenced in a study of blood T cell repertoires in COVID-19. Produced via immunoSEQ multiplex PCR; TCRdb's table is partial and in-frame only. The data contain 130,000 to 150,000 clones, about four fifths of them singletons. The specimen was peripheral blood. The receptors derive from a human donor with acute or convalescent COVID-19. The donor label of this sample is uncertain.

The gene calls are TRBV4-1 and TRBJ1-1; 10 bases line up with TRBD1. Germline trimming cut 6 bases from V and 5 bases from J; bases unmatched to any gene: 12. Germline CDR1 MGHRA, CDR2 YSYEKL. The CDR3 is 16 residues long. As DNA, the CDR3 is TGCGCCAGCAGTTATCGAGACAGGGGGCGCGAAACTGAAGCTTTCTTT. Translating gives CASSYRDRGRETEAFF.

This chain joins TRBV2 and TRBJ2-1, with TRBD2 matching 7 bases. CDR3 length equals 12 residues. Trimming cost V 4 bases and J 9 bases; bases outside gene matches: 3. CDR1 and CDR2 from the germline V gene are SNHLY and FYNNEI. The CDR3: CASSGLATEQFF. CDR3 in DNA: TGTGCCAGCAGTGGACTAGCCACTGAGCAGTTCTTC.

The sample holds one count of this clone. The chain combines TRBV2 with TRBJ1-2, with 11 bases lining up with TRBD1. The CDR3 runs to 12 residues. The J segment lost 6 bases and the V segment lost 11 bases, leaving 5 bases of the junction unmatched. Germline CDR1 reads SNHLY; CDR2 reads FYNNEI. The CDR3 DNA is TGTGCCTGCGGACAGGGGGCCGATGGCTACACCTTC. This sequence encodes CACGQGADGYTF.

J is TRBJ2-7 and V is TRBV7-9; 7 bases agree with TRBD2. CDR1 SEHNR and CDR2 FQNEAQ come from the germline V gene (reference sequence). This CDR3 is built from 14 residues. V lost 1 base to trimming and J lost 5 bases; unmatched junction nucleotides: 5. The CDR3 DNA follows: TGTGCCAGCAGCTTAGGGGGGAGGGTCCACGAGCAGTACTTC. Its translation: CASSLGGRVHEQYF. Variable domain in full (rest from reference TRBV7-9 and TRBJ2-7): DTGVSQNPRHKITKRGQNVTFRCDPISEHNRLYWYRQTLGQGPEFLTYFQNEAQLEKSRLLSDRFSAERPKGSFSTLEIQRTEQGDSAMYLCASSLGGRVHEQYFGPGTRLTVT.

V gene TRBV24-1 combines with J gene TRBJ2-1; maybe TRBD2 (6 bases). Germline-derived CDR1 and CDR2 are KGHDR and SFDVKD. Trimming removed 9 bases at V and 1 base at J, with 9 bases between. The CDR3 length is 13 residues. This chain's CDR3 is CATVGGSYNEQFF. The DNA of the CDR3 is TGTGCCACCGTGGGGGGTTCCTACAATGAGCAGTTCTTC.

CDR3 DNA sequence: TGTGCCAGCAGTTTCGGGACTACCTCCTACAATGAGCAGTTCTTC. It yields the protein CASSFGTTSYNEQFF. The chain joins TRBV27 to TRBJ2-1; 7 positions agree with TRBD2. Trimming removed 3 bases from V and 0 bases from J; junction bases left unmatched: 2. This CDR3 has 15 amino acids. From germline, CDR1 is MNHEY and CDR2 SMNVEV (reference sequence).

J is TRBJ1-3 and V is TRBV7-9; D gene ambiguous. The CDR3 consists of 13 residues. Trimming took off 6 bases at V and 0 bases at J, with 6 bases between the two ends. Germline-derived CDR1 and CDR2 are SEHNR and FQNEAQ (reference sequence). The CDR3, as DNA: TGTGCCAGCAGGAGGGACTCTGGAAACACCATATATTTT. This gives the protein CASRRDSGNTIYF.

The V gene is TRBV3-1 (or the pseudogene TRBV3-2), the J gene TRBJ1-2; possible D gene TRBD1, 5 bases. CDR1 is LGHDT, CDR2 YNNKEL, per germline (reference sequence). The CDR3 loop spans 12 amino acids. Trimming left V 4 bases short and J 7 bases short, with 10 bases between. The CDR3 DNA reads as TGTGCCAGCAGCCTTGGGGGAGGTGGCTACACCTTC. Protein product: CASSLGGGGYTF.

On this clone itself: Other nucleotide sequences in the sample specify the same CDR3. CDR3 in amino acids: CASSKGRESSYEQYV. CDR3 DNA sequence: TGTGCCAGCAGCAAGGGACGGGAGAGCTCCTACGAGCAGTACGTC. V gene TRBV21-1 combines with J gene TRBJ2-7; no DNA check was done on the table's D call, TRBD2. TRBV21-1 is shown as a pseudogene. The CDR3 has 15 amino acids.

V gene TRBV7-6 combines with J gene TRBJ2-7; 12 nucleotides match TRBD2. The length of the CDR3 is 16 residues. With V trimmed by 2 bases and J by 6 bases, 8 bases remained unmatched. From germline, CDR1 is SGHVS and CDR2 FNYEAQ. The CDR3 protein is CASSLLLAGGPGEQYF. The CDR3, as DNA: TGTGCCAGCAGCTTACTTCTAGCGGGGGGGCCTGGCGAGCAGTACTTC.

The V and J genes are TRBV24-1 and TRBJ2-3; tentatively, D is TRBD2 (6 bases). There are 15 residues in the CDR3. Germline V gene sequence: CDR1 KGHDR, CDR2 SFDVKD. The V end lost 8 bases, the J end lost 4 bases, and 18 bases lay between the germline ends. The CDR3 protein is CATTDGGSPADTQYF. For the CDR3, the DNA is TGTGCCACCACGGACGGGGGTTCGCCGGCAGATACGCAGTATTTT.

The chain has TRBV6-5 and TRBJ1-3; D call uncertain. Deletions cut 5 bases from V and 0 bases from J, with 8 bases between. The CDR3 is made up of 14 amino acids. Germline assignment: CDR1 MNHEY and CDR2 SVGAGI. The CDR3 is CASSTYSSGNTIYF. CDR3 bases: TGTGCCAGCAGTACGTACAGCTCTGGAAACACCATATATTTT.

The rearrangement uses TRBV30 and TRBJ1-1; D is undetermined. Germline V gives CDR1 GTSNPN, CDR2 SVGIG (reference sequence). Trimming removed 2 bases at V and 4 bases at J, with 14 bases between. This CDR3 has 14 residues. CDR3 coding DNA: TGTGCCTGGAGTCTGAGCCGAGGGAGCACTGAAGCTTTCTTT. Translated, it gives CAWSLSRGSTEAFF.